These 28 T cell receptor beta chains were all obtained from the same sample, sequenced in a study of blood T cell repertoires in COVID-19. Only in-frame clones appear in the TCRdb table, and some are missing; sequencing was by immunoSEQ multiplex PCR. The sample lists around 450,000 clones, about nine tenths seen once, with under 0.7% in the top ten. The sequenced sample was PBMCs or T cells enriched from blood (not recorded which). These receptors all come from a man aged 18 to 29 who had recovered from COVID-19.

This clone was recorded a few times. The CDR3 coding sequence is TGTGCCAGCAGTTCCCTGAATCAGCCCCAGCATTTT. Encoded protein: CASSSLNQPQHF. The rearrangement links TRBV6-5 to TRBJ1-5; no firm D call. Germline CDR1 is MNHEY and CDR2 is SVGAGI. The CDR3 has 12 residues. The V and J ends lost 4 bases and 4 bases respectively, with 5 bases between them.

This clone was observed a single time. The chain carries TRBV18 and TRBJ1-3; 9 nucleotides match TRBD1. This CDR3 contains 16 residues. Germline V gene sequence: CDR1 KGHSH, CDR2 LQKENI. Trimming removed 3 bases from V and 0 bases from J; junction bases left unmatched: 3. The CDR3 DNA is TGTGCCAGCTCACCGGGGACAGGGATCTCTGGAAACACCATATATTTT. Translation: CASSPGTGISGNTIYF.

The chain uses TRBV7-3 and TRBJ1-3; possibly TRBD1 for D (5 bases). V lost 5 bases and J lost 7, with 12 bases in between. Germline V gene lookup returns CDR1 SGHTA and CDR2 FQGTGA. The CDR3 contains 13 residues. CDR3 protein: CASSRSGGNTIYF. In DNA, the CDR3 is TGTGCCAGCAGCCGAAGTGGGGGGAACACCATATATTTT.

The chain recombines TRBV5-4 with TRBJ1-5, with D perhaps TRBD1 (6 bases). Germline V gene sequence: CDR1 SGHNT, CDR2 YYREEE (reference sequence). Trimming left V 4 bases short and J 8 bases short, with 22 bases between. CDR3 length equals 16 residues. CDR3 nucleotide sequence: TGTGCCAGCAGCCCTCCCGACACAGGGTTTCAAAAGCCCCAGCATTTT. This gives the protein CASSPPDTGFQKPQHF. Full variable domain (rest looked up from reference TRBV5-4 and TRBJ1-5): ETGVTQSPTHLIKTRGQQVTLRCSSQSGHNTVSWYQQALGQGPQFIFQYYREEENGRGNFPPRFSGLQFPNYSSELNVNALELDDSALYLCASSPPDTGFQKPQHFGDGTRLSIL.

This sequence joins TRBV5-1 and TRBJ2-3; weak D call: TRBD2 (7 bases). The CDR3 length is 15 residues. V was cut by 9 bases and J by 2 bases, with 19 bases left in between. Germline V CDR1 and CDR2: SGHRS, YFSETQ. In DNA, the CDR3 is TGCGCCACCTCCCCGAGCGGGACAAACACAGATACGCAGTATTTT. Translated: CATSPSGTNTDTQYF.

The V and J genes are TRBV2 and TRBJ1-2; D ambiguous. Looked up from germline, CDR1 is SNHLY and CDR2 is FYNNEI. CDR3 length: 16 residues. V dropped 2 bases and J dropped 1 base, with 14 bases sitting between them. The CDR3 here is CASSEWEGGRNYGYTF. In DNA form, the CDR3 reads TGTGCCAGCAGTGAATGGGAGGGCGGACGTAACTATGGCTACACCTTC.

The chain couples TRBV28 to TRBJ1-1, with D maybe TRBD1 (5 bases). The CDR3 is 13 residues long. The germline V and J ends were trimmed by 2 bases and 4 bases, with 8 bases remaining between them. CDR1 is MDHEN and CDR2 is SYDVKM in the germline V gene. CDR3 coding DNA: TGTGCCAGCAGTTTACCAGGGCTCACTGAAGCTTTCTTT. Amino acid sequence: CASSLPGLTEAFF.

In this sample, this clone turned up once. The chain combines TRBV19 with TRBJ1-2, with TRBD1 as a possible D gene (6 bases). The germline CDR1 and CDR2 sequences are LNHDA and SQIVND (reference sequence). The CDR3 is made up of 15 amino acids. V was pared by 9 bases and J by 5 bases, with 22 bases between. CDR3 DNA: TGTGCCAGACCTTACCGGGACACCCTATGGTATGGCTACACCTTC. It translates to CARPYRDTLWYGYTF.

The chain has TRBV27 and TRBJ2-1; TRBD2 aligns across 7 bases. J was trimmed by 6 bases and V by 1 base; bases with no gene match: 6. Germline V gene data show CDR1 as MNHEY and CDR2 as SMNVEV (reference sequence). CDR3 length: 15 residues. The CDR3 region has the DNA TGTGCCAGCAGTTTATACGGCGGGAGAGGCAATGAGCAGTTCTTC. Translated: CASSLYGGRGNEQFF.

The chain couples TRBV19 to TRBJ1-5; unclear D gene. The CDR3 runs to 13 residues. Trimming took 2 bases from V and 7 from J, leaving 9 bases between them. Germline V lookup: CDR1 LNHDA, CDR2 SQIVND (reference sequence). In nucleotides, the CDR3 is TGTGCCAGTAGTATACAGGTTCGACAGCCCCAGCATTTT. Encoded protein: CASSIQVRQPQHF.

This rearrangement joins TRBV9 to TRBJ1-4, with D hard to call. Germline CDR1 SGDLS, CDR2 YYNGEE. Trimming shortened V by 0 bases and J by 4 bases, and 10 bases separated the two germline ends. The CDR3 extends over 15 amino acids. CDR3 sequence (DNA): TGTGCCAGCAGCGTAGCTGCGGGAAATAATGAAAAACTGTTTTTT. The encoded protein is CASSVAAGNNEKLFF.

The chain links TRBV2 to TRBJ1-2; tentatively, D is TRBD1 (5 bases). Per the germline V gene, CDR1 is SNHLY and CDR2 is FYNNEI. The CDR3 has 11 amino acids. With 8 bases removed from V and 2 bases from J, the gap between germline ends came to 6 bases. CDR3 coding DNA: TGTGCCAGCGGGGCGAACTATGGCTACACCTTC. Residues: CASGANYGYTF.

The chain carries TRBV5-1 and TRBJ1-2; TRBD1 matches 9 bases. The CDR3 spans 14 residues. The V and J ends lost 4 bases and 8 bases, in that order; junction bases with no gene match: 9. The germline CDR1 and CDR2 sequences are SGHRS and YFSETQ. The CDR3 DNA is TGCGCCAGCAGCCAAGGAGGGACAGGGCGCGGCTACACCTTC. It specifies CASSQGGTGRGYTF.

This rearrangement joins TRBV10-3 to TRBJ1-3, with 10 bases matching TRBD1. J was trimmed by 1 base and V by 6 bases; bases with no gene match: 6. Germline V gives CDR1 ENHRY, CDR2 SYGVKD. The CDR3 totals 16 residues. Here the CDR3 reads CAIRPGQGLSGNTIYF. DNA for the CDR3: TGTGCCATCAGACCGGGACAGGGGTTATCTGGAAACACCATATATTTT.

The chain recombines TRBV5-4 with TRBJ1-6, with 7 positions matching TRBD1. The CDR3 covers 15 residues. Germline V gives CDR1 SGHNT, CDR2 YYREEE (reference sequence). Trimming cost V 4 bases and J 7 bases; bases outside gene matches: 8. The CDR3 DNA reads TGTGCCAGCAGCCCACGGGACAGACAAAATTCACCCCTCCACTTT. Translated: CASSPRDRQNSPLHF.

CDR3 nucleotide sequence: TGTGCCAGCAGCCAAGTCCCCGGGACTAGTTACAATGAGCAGTTCTTC. Translated: CASSQVPGTSYNEQFF. The chain uses TRBV14 and TRBJ2-1, with 8 bases fitting TRBD2. The CDR3 length is 16 residues. After removal of 1 base from V and 4 bases from J, the junction contained 6 bases not matched to a gene. Germline CDR1 and CDR2: SGHDN and FVKESK.

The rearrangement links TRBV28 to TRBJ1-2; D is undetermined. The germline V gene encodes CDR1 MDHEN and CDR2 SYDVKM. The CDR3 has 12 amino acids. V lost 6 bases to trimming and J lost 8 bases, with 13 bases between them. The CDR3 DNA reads TGTGCCAGCAGCTCGCCCGCGACAGGCTACACCTTC. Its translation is CASSSPATGYTF.

The CDR3 region is CASSSPDRGTEAFF. The CDR3 region has the DNA TGCGCCAGCAGCTCCCCGGATCGGGGGACTGAAGCTTTCTTT. This chain joins TRBV5-1 and TRBJ1-1; D is perhaps TRBD1 (5 bases). Germline V gene data show CDR1 as SGHRS and CDR2 as YFSETQ. This CDR3 spans 14 amino acids. Trimming removed 3 bases from V and 5 bases from J, with 14 bases in between.

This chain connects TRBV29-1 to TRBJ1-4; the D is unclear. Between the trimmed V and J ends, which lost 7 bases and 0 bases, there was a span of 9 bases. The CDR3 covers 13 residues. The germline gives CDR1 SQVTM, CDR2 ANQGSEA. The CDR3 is CSATGATNEKLFF. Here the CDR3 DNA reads TGCAGCGCGACCGGTGCAACTAATGAAAAACTGTTTTTT. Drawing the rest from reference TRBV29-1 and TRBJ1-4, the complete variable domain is SAVISQKPSRDICQRGTSLTIQCQVDSQVTMMFWYRQQPGQSLTLIATANQGSEATYESGFVIDKFPISRPNLTFSTLTVSNMSPEDSSIYLCSATGATNEKLFFGSGTQLSVL.

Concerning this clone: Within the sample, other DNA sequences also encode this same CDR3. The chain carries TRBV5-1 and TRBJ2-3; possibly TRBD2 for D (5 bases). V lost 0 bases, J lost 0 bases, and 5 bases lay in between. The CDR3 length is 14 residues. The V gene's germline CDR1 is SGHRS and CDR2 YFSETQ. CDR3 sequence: CASSLGGSTDTQYF. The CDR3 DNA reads TGCGCCAGCAGCTTGGGAGGGAGCACAGATACGCAGTATTTT.

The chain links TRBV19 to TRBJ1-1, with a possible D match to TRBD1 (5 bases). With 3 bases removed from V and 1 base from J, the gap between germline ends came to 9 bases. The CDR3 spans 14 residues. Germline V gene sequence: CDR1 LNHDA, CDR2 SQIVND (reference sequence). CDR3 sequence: CASSMGRRNTEAFF. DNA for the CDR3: TGTGCCAGTAGTATGGGGCGGAGGAACACTGAAGCTTTCTTT.

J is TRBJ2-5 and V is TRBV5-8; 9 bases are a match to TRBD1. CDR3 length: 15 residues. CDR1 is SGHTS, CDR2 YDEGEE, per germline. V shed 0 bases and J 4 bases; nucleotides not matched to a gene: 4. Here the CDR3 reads CASSLGDRVGETQYF. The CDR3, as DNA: TGTGCCAGCAGCTTGGGGGACAGGGTCGGAGAGACCCAGTACTTC.

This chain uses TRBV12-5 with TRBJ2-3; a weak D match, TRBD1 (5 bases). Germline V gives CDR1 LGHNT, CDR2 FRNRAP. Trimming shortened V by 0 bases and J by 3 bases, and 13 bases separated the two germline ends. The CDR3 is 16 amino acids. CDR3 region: CASGLVYDSTTDTQYF. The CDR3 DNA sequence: TGTGCTAGTGGTTTGGTTTATGACAGTACGACAGATACGCAGTATTTT.

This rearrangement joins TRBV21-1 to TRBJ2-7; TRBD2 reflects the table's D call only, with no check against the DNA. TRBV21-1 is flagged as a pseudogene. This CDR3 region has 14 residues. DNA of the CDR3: TGTGCCAGCAGCAACAGGCGGGGGGCGGGCGAGCAGTACTTC. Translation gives CASSNRRGAGEQYF.

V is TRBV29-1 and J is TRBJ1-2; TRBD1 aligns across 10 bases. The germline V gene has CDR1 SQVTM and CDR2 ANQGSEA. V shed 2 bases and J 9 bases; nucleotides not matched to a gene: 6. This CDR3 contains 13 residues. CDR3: CSVEPRQGASYTF. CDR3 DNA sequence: TGCAGCGTTGAACCCCGACAGGGGGCGAGCTACACCTTC.

The CDR3 sequence is CSAQGTEAFF. The CDR3 nucleotides read TGCAGCGCGCAGGGCACTGAAGCTTTCTTT. J is TRBJ1-1 and V is TRBV29-1, with a possible D match to TRBD1 (5 bases). Germline values: CDR1 SQVTM, CDR2 ANQGSEA. The CDR3 contains 10 residues. The V gene lost 7 bases and the J gene lost 4 bases, with 7 bases spanning the gap.

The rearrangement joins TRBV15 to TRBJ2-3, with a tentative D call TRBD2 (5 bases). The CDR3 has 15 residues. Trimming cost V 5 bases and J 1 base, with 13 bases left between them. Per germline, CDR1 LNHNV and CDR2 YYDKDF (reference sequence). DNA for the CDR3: TGTGCCACCAGCGGCCTAGCCGGTGGCACAGATACGCAGTATTTT. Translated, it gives CATSGLAGGTDTQYF.

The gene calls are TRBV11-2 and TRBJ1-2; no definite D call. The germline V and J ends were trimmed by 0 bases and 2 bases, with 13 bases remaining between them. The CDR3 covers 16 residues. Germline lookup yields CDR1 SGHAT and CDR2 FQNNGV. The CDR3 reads CASSLESRISNYGYTF. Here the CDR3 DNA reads TGTGCCAGCAGCTTAGAGAGCAGGATCTCCAACTATGGCTACACCTTC.